This T cell receptor beta chain originates from a study of T-cell reconstitution after alpha-beta-depleted transplantation in children. This clonotype turned up a few times. Its antigen is currently unknown. Study observations and caveats: Certain patients had high TCRbeta diversity at day 60, and it came from recipient T cells and thymic progenitors that survived. Several hundred expanded graft clones reportedly supplied alpha-beta T cells about two months after transplant.

Unique molecular identifiers were used to barcode this TCRbeta library. From the PCR reads, TCRdb called clonotypes with MiXCR, one entry per CDR3 protein. In the table there are under 850,000 distinct CDR3 sequences, about an eighth of which are singletons. The TCR was taken from a girl aged 2 to 9 with congenital amegakaryocytic thrombocytopenia, due to receive a stem cell transplant. The sequencing used PBMCs, collected before TCRalphabeta/CD19-depleted stem cell transplant.

This CDR3 is CASSYSRLAGAETQYF. CDR3 nucleotides: TGTGCCAGCAGTTACTCCAGACTAGCGGGTGCAGAGACCCAGTACTTC. The chain uses TRBV6-5 and TRBJ2-5; 10 bases match TRBD2. This CDR3 has 16 amino acids. The V gene's germline CDR1 is MNHEY and CDR2 SVGAGI. With 0 bases clipped from V and 4 bases from J, the junction kept 5 bases outside the gene matches.